This is a list of T cell receptor beta chains from one sample in a study of cytomegalovirus exposure and HLA in healthy donors. Repertoires were generated with immunoSEQ multiplex PCR, while TCRdb's copy carries only in-frame clones and drops some. Of around 220,000 clones detected, over 75% appear once; the ten largest clones hold approximately 0.22%. Input material: PBMCs. These receptors came from a girl aged 2 to 9 in good health and CMV-seronegative. Both conserved end residues are part of each CDR3. The D gene is left open where the match is weak. The size field is filled for only some rows; it gives once, few, many or a size class.

abundance	v_gene	d_gene	j_gene	CDR3nt	CDR3aa
-	TRBV5-1	TRBD1	TRBJ1-4	TGCGCCAGCAGTACGGGACAGGGAGGTGAAAAACTGTTTTTT	CASSTGQGGEKLFF
-	TRBV11-2	-	TRBJ1-1	TGTGCCAGCAGCCTCGACAGTATGAACACTGAAGCTTTCTTT	CASSLDSMNTEAFF
-	TRBV11-2	-	TRBJ1-1	TGTGCCAGCAGCTTAATGAAGTATTTAGGGGCTGAAGCTTTCTTT	CASSLMKYLGAEAFF
-	TRBV4-1	-	TRBJ1-1	TGCGCCAGCAGCCACCGGGTGAGGGACACTGAAGCTTTCTTT	CASSHRVRDTEAFF
-	TRBV6-1	-	TRBJ1-3	TGTGCCAGCCTCCAGGGTCCGGGAAACACCATATATTTT	CASLQGPGNTIYF
-	TRBV15	TRBD1	TRBJ2-6	TGTGCCACCAGCAGCGGACAGGGGGCGGACTCTGGGGCCAACGTCCTGACTTTC	CATSSGQGADSGANVLTF
-	TRBV27	-	TRBJ2-7	TGTGCCAGCGCACCGCGCAGGGCCTACGAGCAGTACTTC	CASAPRRAYEQYF
-	TRBV6-5	TRBD1	TRBJ1-1	TGTGCCAGCAGTTACTCGGAGAGACAGGGGGTGGTTGAAGCTTTCTTT	CASSYSERQGVVEAFF
-	TRBV2	-	TRBJ1-1	TGTGCCAGCAGTCGAGCTTTCCGGGAGGCCGCCCGAGCTTTCTTT	CASSRAFREAARAFF
few	TRBV7-6	TRBD2	TRBJ2-7	TGTGCCAGCAGCACGGGGGGTTACGAGCAGTACTTC	CASSTGGYEQYF
few	TRBV6-6	-	TRBJ1-1	TGTGCCAGCAGTGCCTTGAGTCAATTTGAAGCTTTCTTT	CASSALSQFEAFF
once	TRBV18	TRBD1	TRBJ2-7	TGTGCCAGCTCACCAAAAGGGACAGGAACCTACGAGCAGTACTTC	CASSPKGTGTYEQYF
-	TRBV28	TRBD1	TRBJ1-2	TGTGCCAGCACCTCGGACAGGGTCAATGGCTACACCTTC	CASTSDRVNGYTF
-	TRBV6-1	-	TRBJ1-1	TGTGCCAGCATGCAACGGTTGAACACTGAAGCTTTCTTT	CASMQRLNTEAFF
-	TRBV10-2	TRBD1	TRBJ2-3	TGCGCCAGCAGTGGAACTGACAGGGTATCAGATACGCAGTATTTT	CASSGTDRVSDTQYF
-	TRBV18	TRBD1	TRBJ1-2	TGTGCCAGCTCACCACAACCACAGGGGGATGGCTACACCTTC	CASSPQPQGDGYTF
once	TRBV27	TRBD1	TRBJ1-1	TGTGCCACCCATCAGACAGGGAGGATTGAAGCTTTCTTT	CATHQTGRIEAFF
-	TRBV5-6	TRBD1	TRBJ1-2	TGTGCCAGCAGTCTCGGACAGGGAAACTATGGCTACACCTTC	CASSLGQGNYGYTF
-	TRBV4-1	TRBD2	TRBJ2-5	TGCGCCAGCAGCCACCGAATAGCGGGGGCGCGCCAAGAGAGCCAGTACTTC	CASSHRIAGARQESQYF
-	TRBV6-1	-	TRBJ2-7	TGTGCCAGCAGTGAATCAGGGACCTACGAGCAGTACTTC	CASSESGTYEQYF
-	TRBV27	TRBD1	TRBJ2-6	TGTGCCAGCAAACCCTGGACAGGGTCTGGGGCCAACGTCCTGACTTTC	CASKPWTGSGANVLTF
once	TRBV14	-	TRBJ2-5	TGTGCCAGCAGCCAAGATCTTGGCGGGCTCCAAGAGACCCAGTACTTC	CASSQDLGGLQETQYF
-	TRBV5-1	-	TRBJ2-5	TGCGCCAGCAGCTTGGAGAAGGGGCCCCAAGAGACCCAGTACTTC	CASSLEKGPQETQYF
-	TRBV5-5	TRBD1	TRBJ1-1	TGTGCCAGCAGCTTGGGGACAGGGGTGGGCCCTAGGACTGAAGCTTTCTTT	CASSLGTGVGPRTEAFF